This TCR beta chain was captured by sequencing in a study of blood T cell repertoires in COVID-19. This clone was detected only a few times. The data were produced by immunoSEQ multiplex PCR, yet TCRdb's version contains in-frame clones alone and is incomplete. The table lists roughly 170,000 clones, around 74% of them singletons. CDR1 is MNHNY and CDR2 is SVGAGI in the germline V gene (reference sequence). The CDR3 is 13 amino acids. Deletions cut 8 bases from V and 5 bases from J, with 13 bases between. This clonotype was sampled from a woman of 80 years or more with acute or convalescent COVID-19. The V and J genes are TRBV6-6 and TRBJ1-5; perhaps TRBD1 as D (5 bases). What was sequenced was peripheral blood. Here the CDR3 reads CASVERGDQPQHF. The CDR3 DNA follows: TGTGCCAGCGTAGAGCGGGGCGATCAGCCCCAGCATTTT.